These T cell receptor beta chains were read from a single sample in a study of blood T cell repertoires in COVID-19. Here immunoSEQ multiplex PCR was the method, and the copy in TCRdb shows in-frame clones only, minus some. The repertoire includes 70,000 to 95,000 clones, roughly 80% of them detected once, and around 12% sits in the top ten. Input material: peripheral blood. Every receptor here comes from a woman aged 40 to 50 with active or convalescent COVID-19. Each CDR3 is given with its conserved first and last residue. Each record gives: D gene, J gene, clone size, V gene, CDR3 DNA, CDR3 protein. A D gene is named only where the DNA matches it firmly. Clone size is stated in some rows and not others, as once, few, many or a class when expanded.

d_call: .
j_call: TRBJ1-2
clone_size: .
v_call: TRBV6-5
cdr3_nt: TGTGCCAGCAGTTACTCGGCAGGGCAGATTGACTATGGCTACACCTTC
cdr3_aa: CASSYSAGQIDYGYTF

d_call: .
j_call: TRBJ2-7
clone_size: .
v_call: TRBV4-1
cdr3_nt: TGCGCCAGCAGCCAAGATTTCCGCAGCGGAACCTACGAGCAGTACTTC
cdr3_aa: CASSQDFRSGTYEQYF

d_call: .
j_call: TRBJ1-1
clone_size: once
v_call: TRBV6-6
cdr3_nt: TGTGCCAGCAGTTGGAGGGGGGGGACTGAAGCTTTCTTT
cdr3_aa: CASSWRGGTEAFF

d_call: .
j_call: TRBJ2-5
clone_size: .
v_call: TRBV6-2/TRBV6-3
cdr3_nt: TGTGCCAGCAGTTACCGCGGGCAGATACAAGAGACCCAGTACTTC
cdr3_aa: CASSYRGQIQETQYF

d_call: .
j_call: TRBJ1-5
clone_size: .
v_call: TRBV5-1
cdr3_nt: TGCGCCAGCAGCCCCCTAAGCAATCAGCCCCAGCATTTT
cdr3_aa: CASSPLSNQPQHF

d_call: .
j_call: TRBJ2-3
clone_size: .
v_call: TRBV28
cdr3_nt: TGTGCCAGCCGGACCGGGAATATGGATACGCAGTATTTT
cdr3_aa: CASRTGNMDTQYF

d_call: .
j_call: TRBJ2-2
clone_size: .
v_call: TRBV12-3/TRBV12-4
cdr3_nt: TGTGCCAGCAGTCGGGGAACCGGGGAGCTGTTTTTT
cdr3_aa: CASSRGTGELFF

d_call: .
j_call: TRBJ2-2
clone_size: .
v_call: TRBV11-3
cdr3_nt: TGTGCCAGCAGCTCCGACAGGTACACCGGGGAGCTGTTTTTT
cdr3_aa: CASSSDRYTGELFF

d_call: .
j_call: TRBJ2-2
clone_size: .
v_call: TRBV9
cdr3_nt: TGTGCCAGCAGCGTAGTGGGAGGCGGGGAGCTGTTTTTT
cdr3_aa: CASSVVGGGELFF

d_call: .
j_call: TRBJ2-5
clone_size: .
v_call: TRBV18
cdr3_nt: TGTGCCAGCTCACCTGGCCCTAGGACTGGGCCGACCCAGTACTTC
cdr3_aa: CASSPGPRTGPTQYF

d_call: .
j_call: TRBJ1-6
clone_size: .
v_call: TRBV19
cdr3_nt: TGTGCCAGTAAGATTTCCCGGGACACGGACTCGGCCCTCCACTTT
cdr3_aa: CASKISRDTDSALHF

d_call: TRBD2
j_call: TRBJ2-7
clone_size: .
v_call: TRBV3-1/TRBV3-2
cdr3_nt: TGTGCCAGCAGCCAAGATGGGAGGGCGGGGTACTACGAGCAGTACTTC
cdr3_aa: CASSQDGRAGYYEQYF

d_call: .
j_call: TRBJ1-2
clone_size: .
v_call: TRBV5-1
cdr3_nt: TGCGCCAGCAGCACGGGACTCGGCGCTAGCGGCTACACCTTC
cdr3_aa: CASSTGLGASGYTF

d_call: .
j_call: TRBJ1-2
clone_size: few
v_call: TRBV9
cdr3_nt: TGTGCCAGCAGCCCAGGGGCAGTCCGAGAGGGCTACACCTTC
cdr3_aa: CASSPGAVREGYTF

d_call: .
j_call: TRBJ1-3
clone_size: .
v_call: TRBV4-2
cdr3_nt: TGTGCCAGCAGCCAAGACAGGGCTTCTGGAAACACCATATATTTT
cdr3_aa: CASSQDRASGNTIYF

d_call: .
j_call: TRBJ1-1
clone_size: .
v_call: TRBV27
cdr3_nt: TGTGCCAGCAGTACCCACCGGGGGGGGGCGCGGGACACTGAAGCTTTCTTT
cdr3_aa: CASSTHRGGARDTEAFF

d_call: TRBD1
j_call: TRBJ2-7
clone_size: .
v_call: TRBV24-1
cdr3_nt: TGTGCCACCAACGGGACAGGGTCTAGCGAGCAGTACTTC
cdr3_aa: CATNGTGSSEQYF

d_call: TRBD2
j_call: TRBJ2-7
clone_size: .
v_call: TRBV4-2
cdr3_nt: TGTGCCAGCAGCCAAACGGGACTAGCGGGGGGGCGGACCTACGAGCAGTACTTC
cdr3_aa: CASSQTGLAGGRTYEQYF

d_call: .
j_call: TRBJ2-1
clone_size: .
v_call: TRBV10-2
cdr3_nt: TGCGCCAGCAGTTTCCCAGGAGGAAGTTACAATGAGCAGTTCTTC
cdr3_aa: CASSFPGGSYNEQFF

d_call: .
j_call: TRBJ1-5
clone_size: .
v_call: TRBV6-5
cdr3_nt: TGTGCCAGCAGCGCCATCTCAGTAGCGAATCAGCCCCAGCATTTT
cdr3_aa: CASSAISVANQPQHF

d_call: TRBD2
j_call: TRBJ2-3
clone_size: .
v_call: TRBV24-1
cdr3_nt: TGTGCCACCAGTGACCCGACTAGCGGGTCCTCCACAGATACGCAGTATTTT
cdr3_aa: CATSDPTSGSSTDTQYF

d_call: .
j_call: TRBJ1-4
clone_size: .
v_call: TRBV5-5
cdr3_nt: TGTGCCAGCCTGCTCGGGGTGACTGCAACTAATGAAAAACTGTTTTTT
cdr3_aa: CASLLGVTATNEKLFF

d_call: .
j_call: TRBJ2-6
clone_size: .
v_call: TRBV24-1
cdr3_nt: TGTGCCACCAGTGATAACAGTCCTTCCCGACCTGGGGCCAACGTCCTGACTTTC
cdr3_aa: CATSDNSPSRPGANVLTF

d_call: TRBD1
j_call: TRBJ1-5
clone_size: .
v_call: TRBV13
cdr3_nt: TGTGCCAGCAGCACCGGACAGGGGGGTAATCAGCCCCAGCATTTT
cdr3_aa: CASSTGQGGNQPQHF

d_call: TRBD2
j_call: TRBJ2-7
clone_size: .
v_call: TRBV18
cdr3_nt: TGTGCCAGCTCACCAAGTCCTGGTGTGCTAGCGGGGTTCGAGCAGTACTTC
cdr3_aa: CASSPSPGVLAGFEQYF

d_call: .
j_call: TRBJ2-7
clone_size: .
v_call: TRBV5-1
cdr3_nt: TGCGCCAGCAGTGAGAGGGAAGGCTACGAGCAGTACTTC
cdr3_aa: CASSEREGYEQYF

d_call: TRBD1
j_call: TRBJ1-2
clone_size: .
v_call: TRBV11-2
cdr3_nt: TGTGCCAGCAGCTCTACAGGGGTTGGTGGCTACACCTTC
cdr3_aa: CASSSTGVGGYTF

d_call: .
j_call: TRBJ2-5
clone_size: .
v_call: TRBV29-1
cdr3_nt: TGCAGCGTTCAGGGGAGGGGGACCCAGTACTTC
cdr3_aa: CSVQGRGTQYF

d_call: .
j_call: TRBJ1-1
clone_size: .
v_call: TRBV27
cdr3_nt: TGTGCCAGCAGTCTCCACACAGGGAAAGCTTTCTTT
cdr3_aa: CASSLHTGKAFF

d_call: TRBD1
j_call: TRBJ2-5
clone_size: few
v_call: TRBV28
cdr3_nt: TGTGCCAGCAGTTGGACAGGGGGGGGACTTGTGGCCCAGTACTTC
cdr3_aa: CASSWTGGGLVAQYF

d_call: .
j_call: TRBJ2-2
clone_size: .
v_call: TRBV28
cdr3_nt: TGTGCCAGCAGACACACGAACACCGGGGAGCTGTTTTTT
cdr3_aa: CASRHTNTGELFF

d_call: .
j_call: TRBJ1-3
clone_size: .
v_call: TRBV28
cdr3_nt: TGTGCCAGCAGGCGCCAAGCTGGAAACACCATATATTTT
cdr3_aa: CASRRQAGNTIYF

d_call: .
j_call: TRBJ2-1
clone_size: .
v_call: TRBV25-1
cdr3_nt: TGTGCCAGCAGTGAATTCTCTGAGCAGTTCTTC
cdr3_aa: CASSEFSEQFF

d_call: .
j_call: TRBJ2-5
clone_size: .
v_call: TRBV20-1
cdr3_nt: TGCAGTGGAGGGCTAAGAGAGACCCAGTACTTC
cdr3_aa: CSGGLRETQYF

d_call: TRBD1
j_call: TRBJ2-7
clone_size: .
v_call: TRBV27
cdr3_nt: TGTGCCAGCAAAATCTCGGGACAGGGCTACGAGCAGTACTTC
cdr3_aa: CASKISGQGYEQYF

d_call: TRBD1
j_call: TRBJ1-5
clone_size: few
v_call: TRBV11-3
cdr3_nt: TGTGCCAGCAGCCTAGCGGGGACAGGGGACCTGGGGTATCAGCCCCAGCATTTT
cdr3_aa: CASSLAGTGDLGYQPQHF

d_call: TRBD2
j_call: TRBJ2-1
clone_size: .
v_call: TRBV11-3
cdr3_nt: TGTGCCAGCAGCAAATCGGCGGGAGGGGGTAATGAGCAGTTCTTC
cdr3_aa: CASSKSAGGGNEQFF

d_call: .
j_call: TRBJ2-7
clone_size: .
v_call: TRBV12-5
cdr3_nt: TGTGCTAGTGGTTTGGTTGACAGTTACGAGCAGTACTTC
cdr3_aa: CASGLVDSYEQYF

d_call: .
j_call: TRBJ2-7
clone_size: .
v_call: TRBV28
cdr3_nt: TGTGCCAGCAGTTTACCACTACGGGACATCTACGAGCAGTACTTC
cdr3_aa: CASSLPLRDIYEQYF

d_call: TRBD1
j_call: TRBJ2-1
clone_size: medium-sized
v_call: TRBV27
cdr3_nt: TGTGCCAGCGGGGACAGGGGGCCCTTGGATGAGCAGTTCTTC
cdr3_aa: CASGDRGPLDEQFF